This TCR beta chain originates from a study of CD8+ T cells in alopecia areata. Study results and limitations: Unlike in mice, where it was clearer, TCR sharing across patients was less clear, possibly HLA-related.

In regard to this clone: The antigen is not known.

Sequencing templates came from extracted RNA that was reverse transcribed into cDNA. Some clones are missing from TCRdb's copy, which holds only in-frame ones; the method was immunoSEQ multiplex PCR. In the table there are 150,000 or so clones, just over 65% of which are singletons. CDR1 is SGHRS, CDR2 YFSETQ, per germline. The CDR3 is 14 residues long. V was clipped by 4 bases and J by 2 bases, with 13 bases between them. The specimen was CD8+ T cells sorted from blood, collected at week 0. This chain connects TRBV5-1 to TRBJ2-7; D gene uncertain. The sequence was collected from a human donor with alopecia areata. The CDR3: CASSPGTWTYEQYF. CDR3 nucleotide sequence: TGCGCCAGCAGCCCGGGCACGTGGACCTACGAGCAGTACTTC.